This TCR beta chain was sequenced in a study of human T cells and chemical hapten exposure. The V gene's germline CDR1 is MNHEY and CDR2 SVGEGT. This CDR3 comprises 19 residues. J gave up 2 bases and V 0 bases, and 11 bases lay outside the gene matches. In TCRdb, the RACE reads were re-called with MiXCR into one record per CDR3 protein. The sample shows more than 75,000 distinct CDR3 sequences, 7.5% to 10% of them seen only once. Regarding time point: patch test 2, 6 weeks after DPC sensitization. Noted treatment: therapeutic diphenylcyclopropenone sensitization with weekly scalp DPC. The sequenced sample was whole blood, obtained in connection with sensitization to the hapten diphenylcyclopropenone (DPC). The source is a woman aged 40 to 50 with alopecia areata. Some clones in this sample may be carry-over from other donors' samples. The chain couples TRBV6-2 or TRBV6-3 to TRBJ2-1; 9 bases match TRBD2. The CDR3 here is CASSYSIAGVKRAYNEQFF. CDR3 nucleotide sequence: TGTGCCAGCAGTTACTCGATAGCGGGGGTCAAAAGGGCCTACAATGAGCAGTTCTTC.